The clone carrying this T cell receptor beta chain was seen many times. Its cognate antigen is unknown. A single record per CDR3 protein comes from TCRdb applying MiXCR to the 5' RACE reads. The repertoire holds some 100,000 distinct CDR3 sequences, approximately 4.4% seen once, with approximately 22% in the top ten. Time point specified: sample taken at primary tumor resection. The roughly 79 donors had untreated early-stage non-small cell lung cancer. Whole RNA obtained from tumor, nontumor lung or frozen PBMC underwent sequencing without sorting. The V and J ends lost 0 bases and 9 bases respectively, with 12 bases between them. This CDR3 comprises 14 residues. Germline V gene lookup returns CDR1 LGHDT and CDR2 YNNKEL (reference sequence). The sample originates from a study of spatial heterogeneity in lung cancer. Study details: From matched bulk RNA-seq came a T cell module score, which showed a strong correlation with TCR transcript counts in tumor regions. Study-level results: Tumoral mutation counts were tracked by counts of expanded intratumoral alpha and beta TCRs.

The chain couples TRBV3-1 to TRBJ2-1; no firm D call. The material sequenced was lung tumor tissue, taken at surgery. This TCR came from a male donor with early-stage non-small cell lung cancer. CDR3 region: CASSQDLVGVEQFF. CDR3 nucleotide sequence: TGTGCCAGCAGCCAAGATTTGGTGGGTGTTGAGCAGTTCTTC.